Following are 5 T cell receptor beta chains from one sample sequenced in a study of T cells expressing NK-cell markers. TCRdb re-analyzed the 5' RACE reads; it lists each CDR3 protein once, without DNA. The table lists 550,000 or so distinct CDR3 sequences. Specimen: blood T cells: a sorted CD56 or NKG2C T cell subset, CD4+ or CD8+ T cells, or bulk PBMC T cells (not recorded which). These receptors were collected from a man aged 18-30 years in good health.

The chain joins TRBV28 to TRBJ2-7; there is no DNA to check the TCRdb D call of TRBD2. The CDR3 is 13 residues long. CDR1 is MDHEN and CDR2 is SYDVKM in the germline V gene. The CDR3: CASRGPSTYEQYF.

The chain combines TRBV5-1 with TRBJ1-4. The germline V gene encodes CDR1 SGHRS and CDR2 YFSETQ. The CDR3 runs 12 residues. The CDR3 is CASSPGPEKLFF.

The chain has TRBV10-3 and TRBJ1-2. Germline V gene data show CDR1 as ENHRY and CDR2 as SYGVKD. The CDR3 spans 12 residues. This chain's CDR3 is CAISAQNGGYTF.

The chain joins TRBV6-5 to TRBJ2-2; without DNA, the TCRdb call of TRBD2 cannot be checked. The CDR3 consists of 12 residues. The germline V gene encodes CDR1 MNHEY and CDR2 SVGAGI. The CDR3 protein is CASSPRFGELFF.

The chain employs TRBV5-1 and TRBJ1-1; TCRdb picks TRBD1, but there is no DNA to check that call. The CDR3 has 14 residues. Germline V gene data show CDR1 as SGHRS and CDR2 as YFSETQ. CDR3 amino acids: CASSHYGGLTEAFF.